Below are 10 T cell receptor beta chains sequenced from a single sample in a study of beta chain features in type 1 diabetes. The authors reverse transcribed all of the isolated RNA, so sequencing captured expressed TCRB transcripts. TCRdb's table, derived via immunoSEQ multiplex PCR, lists solely in-frame clones and lacks some. The table has around 240,000 clones, more than 9% seen once. Material: naive CD4+ T cells from blood. These receptors originate from a woman between 18 and 29 years old in good health.

This clone was counted a few times. The chain carries TRBV5-4 and TRBJ2-5; 9 bases match TRBD2. Germline CDR1 SGHNT, CDR2 YYREEE (reference sequence). V shed 5 bases and J 3 bases; nucleotides not matched to a gene: 8. The CDR3 has 15 residues. The DNA for the CDR3 is TGTGCCAGCAGTATCCAGACTAGCGGTAAAGAGACCCAGTACTTC. Encoded protein: CASSIQTSGKETQYF.

This clone was counted a few times. The chain employs TRBV30 and TRBJ2-3; 8 bases align to TRBD2. With V trimmed by 3 bases and J by 5 bases, 4 bases remained unmatched. The germline V gene has CDR1 GTSNPN and CDR2 SVGIG (reference sequence). The CDR3 consists of 13 residues. The CDR3 loop is CAWSGGGVDTQYF. The CDR3 region has the DNA TGTGCCTGGAGCGGGGGGGGCGTAGATACGCAGTATTTT.

This chain uses TRBV2 with TRBJ1-1, with 8 positions matching TRBD1. The CDR3 is 15 amino acids. Trimming removed 4 bases from V and 1 base from J; junction bases left unmatched: 5. CDR1 and CDR2 from the germline V gene are SNHLY and FYNNEI. The CDR3 sequence is CASSGQGAPNTEAFF. CDR3 bases: TGTGCCAGCAGTGGGCAGGGGGCCCCGAACACTGAAGCTTTCTTT.

This clone appeared a few times. This chain uses TRBV5-6 with TRBJ1-1; D gene ambiguous. Germline V lookup: CDR1 SGHDT, CDR2 YYEEEE. This CDR3 has 13 residues. Trimming took 3 bases from V and 4 from J, leaving 10 bases between them. Here the CDR3 reads CASSSIWSTEAFF. CDR3 in DNA: TGTGCCAGCAGCTCCATATGGAGCACTGAAGCTTTCTTT.

J is TRBJ1-1 and V is TRBV30; D not certain. The CDR3 is 14 residues long. Trimming pared 1 base from V and 10 bases from J, leaving 19 bases between. CDR1 is GTSNPN, CDR2 SVGIG, per germline (reference sequence). The CDR3 DNA reads TGTGCCTGGAGTGCCACTCAGGCTCGAAGTCGAGCTTTCTTT. This encodes CAWSATQARSRAFF.

The genes are TRBV5-4 and TRBJ2-3, with TRBD2 matching 13 bases. The CDR3 extends over 16 amino acids. After removal of 2 bases from V and 3 bases from J, the junction contained 3 bases not matched to a gene. Germline V gene data show CDR1 as SGHNT and CDR2 as YYREEE (reference sequence). The CDR3 DNA reads as TGTGCCAGCAGCTTCGGACTAGCGGGAGTTACAGATACGCAGTATTTT. Protein sequence: CASSFGLAGVTDTQYF.

In its sample, this clone was seen a few times. V usage is TRBV29-1 and J usage is TRBJ2-1; 7 positions agree with TRBD2. Germline lookup yields CDR1 SQVTM and CDR2 ANQGSEA. The V segment lost 5 bases and the J segment 1 base; nucleotides outside the gene matches: 8. The CDR3 has 15 amino acids. CDR3 bases: TGCAGCGTTAGAACCGGCGGGGGATCCTACAATGAGCAGTTCTTC. Protein: CSVRTGGGSYNEQFF.

The table lists this clone with a few counts. CDR3 in DNA: TGTGCCATCATTGCGGACAGCGGTTATGGCTACACCTTC. It encodes CAIIADSGYGYTF. J is TRBJ1-2 and V is TRBV10-3; tentatively, D is TRBD1 (6 bases). The CDR3 runs to 13 residues. V lost 7 bases, J lost 5 bases, and 14 bases lay in between. Germline values: CDR1 ENHRY, CDR2 SYGVKD.

This sequence joins TRBV5-1 and TRBJ2-5; D remains ambiguous. The germline V gene has CDR1 SGHRS and CDR2 YFSETQ. This CDR3 spans 14 amino acids. V was clipped by 2 bases and J by 1 base, with 9 bases between them. CDR3 protein: CASSLSSSQETQYF. The CDR3 bases are TGCGCCAGCAGCTTATCCTCTTCCCAAGAGACCCAGTACTTC.

This clone was counted only a few times. The V call is TRBV30, the J call TRBJ1-1; the match to TRBD1 covers 8 bases. V shed 7 bases and J 5 bases; nucleotides not matched to a gene: 3. The CDR3 totals 11 residues. CDR1 is GTSNPN, CDR2 SVGIG, per germline (reference sequence). The CDR3 loop is CASHRGTEAFF. CDR3 in DNA: TGTGCCTCGCACAGGGGGACTGAAGCTTTCTTT. The full variable domain, completed using reference TRBV30 and TRBJ1-1, is SQTIHQWPATLVQPVGSPLSLECTVEGTSNPNLYWYRQAAGRGLQLLFYSVGIGQISSEVPQNLSASRPQDRQFILSSKKLLLSDSGFYLCASHRGTEAFFGQGTRLTVV.